The sequence of this T cell receptor (beta chain) was determined in a study of OX40 agonist ivuxolimab in advanced cancers. Across the study: The dose of intravenous ivuxolimab that patients received every 2 weeks ranged from 0.01 to 10 mg/kg. Each dose-escalation patient presented with hepatocellular carcinoma, melanoma, renal cell or head and neck cancer. Treatment received earlier with anti-PD-1, anti-PD-L1 or anti-CTLA-4 agents was allowed, and under 50% had some. There were three patients with partial responses, one having hepatocellular carcinoma and two cutaneous melanoma.

Sequencing used immunoSEQ multiplex PCR; TCRdb keeps in-frame clones, though not all of them. Seen here are 65,000 to 85,000 clones, 85% observed once, and the top ten hold around 2%. Germline CDR1 reads SGHVS; CDR2 reads FQNEAQ. V lost 5 bases, J lost 2 bases, and 7 bases lay in between. The CDR3 is 13 amino acids. Source: CD4+ or CD8+ T cells sorted from blood, taken in a trial of the OX40 agonist ivuxolimab. This chain links TRBV7-8 with TRBJ1-3; D unclear. This receptor was identified in an adult with an advanced solid tumor such as melanoma, head and neck, liver or kidney cancer. CDR3 in amino acids: CASSGRAGNTIYF. In DNA, the CDR3 is TGTGCCAGCAGCGGTCGGGCTGGAAACACCATATATTTT.